These T cell receptor beta chains were read from a single sample in a study of identical twins. Via MiXCR, TCRdb re-called the 5' RACE reads, giving one row per CDR3 protein. The data show approximately 350,000 distinct CDR3 sequences, with more than 9% seen just once and just over 7% held by the top ten. The sample also formed part of further work on yellow fever vaccine responses in identical twins.

Sequenced material: CD8+ T cells sorted from blood. These receptors came from a woman aged 18-29 years in good health. The CDR3 runs from the conserved cysteine through the conserved F or W. Each record gives: D gene, J gene, clone size, V gene, CDR3 protein, CDR3 DNA. The D gene is left open where the match is weak. The listing skips clone size in some rows; elsewhere it reads once, few, many or a size class.

d_call: .; j_call: TRBJ1-4; clone_size: few; v_call: TRBV11-1; cdr3_aa: CASSSKGLEQTTNEKLFF; cdr3_nt: TGTGCCAGCAGCTCTAAGGGGTTAGAGCAGACAACTAATGAAAAACTGTTTTTT
d_call: .; j_call: TRBJ2-5; clone_size: few; v_call: TRBV12-3/TRBV12-4; cdr3_aa: CASSHRLGETQYF; cdr3_nt: TGTGCCAGCAGCCACCGACTAGGAGAGACCCAGTACTTC
d_call: .; j_call: TRBJ2-1; clone_size: many; v_call: TRBV7-9; cdr3_aa: CASSLVQIEQFF; cdr3_nt: TGTGCCAGCAGCTTAGTACAAATTGAGCAGTTCTTC
d_call: TRBD2; j_call: TRBJ2-1; clone_size: .; v_call: TRBV20-1; cdr3_aa: CSARLAGGINEQFF; cdr3_nt: TGCAGTGCTAGACTAGCGGGGGGGATCAATGAGCAGTTCTTC
d_call: TRBD2; j_call: TRBJ2-1; clone_size: .; v_call: TRBV27; cdr3_aa: CASSSRTSTGRGEQFF; cdr3_nt: TGTGCCAGCAGTTCCCGGACTAGCACGGGGCGGGGTGAGCAGTTCTTC
d_call: .; j_call: TRBJ1-1; clone_size: .; v_call: TRBV5-5; cdr3_aa: CASSSTARGETEAFF; cdr3_nt: TGTGCCAGCAGCTCTACTGCACGAGGAGAGACTGAAGCTTTCTTT
d_call: .; j_call: TRBJ2-3; clone_size: medium-sized; v_call: TRBV4-1; cdr3_aa: CASSQPGTDTQYF; cdr3_nt: TGCGCCAGCAGCCAACCCGGGACAGATACGCAGTATTTT
d_call: TRBD2; j_call: TRBJ2-5; clone_size: .; v_call: TRBV11-2; cdr3_aa: CASSLVPSGGHQETQYF; cdr3_nt: TGTGCCAGCAGCTTAGTCCCTAGCGGGGGGCACCAAGAGACCCAGTACTTC
d_call: .; j_call: TRBJ2-1; clone_size: few; v_call: TRBV6-1; cdr3_aa: CASSEASPWGNEQFF; cdr3_nt: TGTGCCAGCAGTGAAGCCTCGCCCTGGGGCAATGAGCAGTTCTTC
d_call: .; j_call: TRBJ2-1; clone_size: .; v_call: TRBV20-1; cdr3_aa: CSAILVAYNEQFF; cdr3_nt: TGCAGTGCTATTTTGGTAGCCTACAATGAGCAGTTCTTC
d_call: TRBD1; j_call: TRBJ1-2; clone_size: many; v_call: TRBV28; cdr3_aa: CASSSTGNYGYTF; cdr3_nt: TGTGCCAGCAGTTCGACAGGGAACTATGGCTACACCTTC
d_call: .; j_call: TRBJ2-1; clone_size: .; v_call: TRBV2; cdr3_aa: CASSEVRYNEQFF; cdr3_nt: TGTGCCAGCAGTGAGGTCAGATACAATGAGCAGTTCTTC
d_call: .; j_call: TRBJ1-1; clone_size: many; v_call: TRBV29-1; cdr3_aa: CSARGGEGTEAFF; cdr3_nt: TGCAGCGCTCGAGGAGGGGAAGGCACTGAAGCTTTCTTT
d_call: TRBD2; j_call: TRBJ2-7; clone_size: .; v_call: TRBV2; cdr3_aa: CASKWGGSRSYEQYF; cdr3_nt: TGTGCCAGCAAGTGGGGAGGGTCTAGGTCCTACGAGCAGTACTTC
d_call: TRBD1; j_call: TRBJ2-1; clone_size: many; v_call: TRBV12-3/TRBV12-4; cdr3_aa: CASTNPGTVVYNEQFF; cdr3_nt: TGTGCCAGCACCAATCCCGGGACAGTCGTTTACAATGAGCAGTTCTTC
d_call: .; j_call: TRBJ2-1; clone_size: .; v_call: TRBV29-1; cdr3_aa: CSVVREYNEQFF; cdr3_nt: TGCAGCGTTGTAAGAGAATACAATGAGCAGTTCTTC
d_call: .; j_call: TRBJ2-3; clone_size: few; v_call: TRBV29-1; cdr3_aa: CSVEHHQATDTQYF; cdr3_nt: TGCAGCGTTGAACATCACCAGGCCACAGATACGCAGTATTTT
d_call: .; j_call: TRBJ2-1; clone_size: .; v_call: TRBV5-1; cdr3_aa: CASSRANEQFF; cdr3_nt: TGCGCCAGCTCTAGGGCAAATGAGCAGTTCTTC
d_call: TRBD1; j_call: TRBJ1-2; clone_size: once; v_call: TRBV19; cdr3_aa: CASIRVPGGNYGYTF; cdr3_nt: TGTGCCAGTATCCGAGTGCCAGGGGGTAACTATGGCTACACCTTC
d_call: TRBD2; j_call: TRBJ2-1; clone_size: many; v_call: TRBV27; cdr3_aa: CASSRGLNEQFF; cdr3_nt: TGTGCCAGCAGTAGGGGACTAAATGAGCAGTTCTTC
d_call: .; j_call: TRBJ2-1; clone_size: few; v_call: TRBV9; cdr3_aa: CASSVEGRGVNNEQFF; cdr3_nt: TGTGCCAGCAGCGTAGAAGGAAGGGGTGTGAACAATGAGCAGTTCTTC
d_call: .; j_call: TRBJ2-3; clone_size: many; v_call: TRBV5-1; cdr3_aa: CASSLVSGLTDTQYF; cdr3_nt: TGCGCCAGCAGCTTGGTGTCAGGGCTCACAGATACGCAGTATTTT
d_call: .; j_call: TRBJ2-2; clone_size: .; v_call: TRBV9; cdr3_aa: CASSVGGEAGELFF; cdr3_nt: TGTGCCAGCAGCGTAGGAGGGGAGGCCGGGGAGCTGTTTTTT
d_call: TRBD2; j_call: TRBJ2-1; clone_size: .; v_call: TRBV11-2; cdr3_aa: CASSLEGLAGTYNEQFF; cdr3_nt: TGTGCCAGCAGCTTAGAAGGACTAGCGGGAACCTACAATGAGCAGTTCTTC
d_call: TRBD2; j_call: TRBJ2-7; clone_size: many; v_call: TRBV12-3/TRBV12-4; cdr3_aa: CASSLAELADSYEQYF; cdr3_nt: TGTGCCAGCAGTTTAGCGGAACTAGCGGATTCCTACGAGCAGTACTTC
d_call: TRBD2; j_call: TRBJ2-2; clone_size: .; v_call: TRBV15; cdr3_aa: CATSRGTSPGELFF; cdr3_nt: TGTGCCACCAGCAGGGGGACTAGCCCCGGGGAGCTGTTTTTT
d_call: TRBD1; j_call: TRBJ2-1; clone_size: .; v_call: TRBV29-1; cdr3_aa: CSVSGTGSSAYNEQFF; cdr3_nt: TGCAGCGTTTCCGGGACAGGGAGTTCCGCCTACAATGAGCAGTTCTTC
d_call: .; j_call: TRBJ2-1; clone_size: many; v_call: TRBV2; cdr3_aa: CASSGIVVQTLDEQFF; cdr3_nt: TGTGCCAGCAGTGGGATAGTGGTTCAAACATTGGATGAGCAGTTCTTC
d_call: .; j_call: TRBJ2-5; clone_size: .; v_call: TRBV6-5; cdr3_aa: CASSLGWGPQETQYF; cdr3_nt: TGTGCCAGCAGTTTGGGCTGGGGACCTCAAGAGACCCAGTACTTC
d_call: TRBD1; j_call: TRBJ2-1; clone_size: .; v_call: TRBV15; cdr3_aa: CATSRGADRGYNEQFF; cdr3_nt: TGTGCCACCAGCAGAGGGGCCGACAGGGGGTACAATGAGCAGTTCTTC
d_call: .; j_call: TRBJ2-5; clone_size: few; v_call: TRBV15; cdr3_aa: CATSRGKLQETQYF; cdr3_nt: TGTGCCACCAGCAGGGGAAAGTTGCAGGAGACCCAGTACTTC
d_call: TRBD2; j_call: TRBJ2-3; clone_size: few; v_call: TRBV6-5; cdr3_aa: CASSYTTSGVSTDTQYF; cdr3_nt: TGTGCCAGCAGTTACACCACTAGCGGGGTTAGCACAGATACGCAGTATTTT
d_call: .; j_call: TRBJ2-1; clone_size: many; v_call: TRBV7-2; cdr3_aa: CASSPDSRENNEQFF; cdr3_nt: TGTGCCAGCAGCCCCGATTCTAGGGAGAACAATGAGCAGTTCTTC
d_call: .; j_call: TRBJ2-2; clone_size: .; v_call: TRBV2; cdr3_aa: CASSEPGGTGELFF; cdr3_nt: TGTGCCAGCAGTGAACCCGGAGGTACCGGGGAGCTGTTTTTT
d_call: .; j_call: TRBJ2-5; clone_size: .; v_call: TRBV12-3/TRBV12-4; cdr3_aa: CASSLQGSETQYF; cdr3_nt: TGTGCCAGCAGTTTACAGGGAAGCGAGACCCAGTACTTC
d_call: TRBD2; j_call: TRBJ2-6; clone_size: few; v_call: TRBV6-1; cdr3_aa: CARPTSGAESGANVLTF; cdr3_nt: TGTGCCAGACCGACTAGCGGGGCGGAATCTGGGGCCAACGTCCTGACTTTC
d_call: TRBD1; j_call: TRBJ1-2; clone_size: few; v_call: TRBV10-2; cdr3_aa: CASRGNEGQLYTF; cdr3_nt: TGCGCCAGCAGGGGAAACGAGGGACAGCTGTACACCTTC
d_call: .; j_call: TRBJ1-6; clone_size: few; v_call: TRBV3-1; cdr3_aa: CASSQDYGGRSPLHF; cdr3_nt: TGTGCCAGCAGCCAAGACTATGGGGGGCGGTCACCCCTCCACTTT
d_call: .; j_call: TRBJ2-1; clone_size: few; v_call: TRBV6-6; cdr3_aa: CASRSPNGVQFF; cdr3_nt: TGTGCCAGCCGAAGCCCGAATGGGGTGCAGTTCTTC
d_call: .; j_call: TRBJ2-5; clone_size: few; v_call: TRBV20-1; cdr3_aa: CSARDLSGDAPLQETQYF; cdr3_nt: TGCAGTGCTAGAGATCTCTCCGGCGACGCGCCCCTCCAAGAGACCCAGTACTTC
d_call: TRBD1; j_call: TRBJ1-1; clone_size: few; v_call: TRBV3-1; cdr3_aa: CASSQHRDRGYTEAFF; cdr3_nt: TGTGCCAGCAGCCAACATCGGGACAGGGGGTACACTGAAGCTTTCTTT
d_call: TRBD2; j_call: TRBJ2-1; clone_size: few; v_call: TRBV2; cdr3_aa: CASSRPPSGGADEQFF; cdr3_nt: TGTGCCAGCTCCCGCCCCCCCAGCGGGGGGGCCGATGAGCAGTTCTTC
d_call: TRBD2; j_call: TRBJ2-3; clone_size: .; v_call: TRBV6-4; cdr3_aa: CASSDSTSGGSTDTQYF; cdr3_nt: TGTGCCAGCAGTGATTCTACCAGCGGGGGAAGCACAGATACGCAGTATTTT
d_call: .; j_call: TRBJ1-1; clone_size: .; v_call: TRBV3-1; cdr3_aa: CASSQESGENTEAFF; cdr3_nt: TGTGCCAGCAGCCAAGAATCGGGGGAGAACACTGAAGCTTTCTTT
d_call: .; j_call: TRBJ1-2; clone_size: .; v_call: TRBV2; cdr3_aa: CATDRDIVYGYTF; cdr3_nt: TGTGCCACCGACCGGGACATAGTCTATGGCTACACCTTC
d_call: TRBD1; j_call: TRBJ2-1; clone_size: .; v_call: TRBV28; cdr3_aa: CASSSTGYNNEQFF; cdr3_nt: TGTGCCAGCAGTTCGACAGGGTATAACAATGAGCAGTTCTTC
d_call: .; j_call: TRBJ2-3; clone_size: few; v_call: TRBV2; cdr3_aa: CASSVTPSTDTQYF; cdr3_nt: TGTGCCAGCAGTGTGACTCCTAGCACAGATACGCAGTATTTT